Below are 30 T cell receptor beta chains sequenced from a single sample in a study of technical replicates of blood from several donors. Method: immunoSEQ multiplex PCR; TCRdb's copy keeps in-frame clones and lacks some. The top ten clones hold roughly 0.35% of a sample with 65,000 to 85,000 clones, 95% to 98% of them seen once. The sample comprised T cells isolated from PBMCs. The receptors come from a human donor in good health.

The rearrangement uses TRBV11-2 and TRBJ2-7; possible D gene TRBD2, 6 bases. Germline V gives CDR1 SGHAT, CDR2 FQNNGV. V lost 3 bases and J lost 3, with 9 bases in between. The CDR3 runs 13 residues. CDR3 DNA: TGTGCCAGCAGCTTCGGGACTTACTACGAGCAGTACTTC. Amino acid sequence: CASSFGTYYEQYF.

The V gene is TRBV14, the J gene TRBJ2-5, with D unresolved. Germline values: CDR1 SGHDN, CDR2 FVKESK. The V and J ends lost 0 bases and 5 bases respectively, with 16 bases between them. There are 16 residues in the CDR3. The CDR3 nucleotides are TGTGCCAGCAGCCAAGAATATGCGCCGAAAGTGGAGACCCAGTACTTC. This translates into CASSQEYAPKVETQYF.

This sequence joins TRBV9 and TRBJ1-3, with 7 positions matching TRBD1. The V and J ends lost 4 bases and 0 bases, in that order; junction bases with no gene match: 7. Germline CDR1 is SGDLS and CDR2 is YYNGEE. CDR3 length: 16 amino acids. The DNA of the CDR3 is TGTGCCAGCAGCCCACAGGGGACCCTCTCTGGAAACACCATATATTTT. Translating it yields CASSPQGTLSGNTIYF.

The rearrangement links TRBV11-2 to TRBJ2-1; 9 bases agree with TRBD2. CDR1 is SGHAT, CDR2 FQNNGV, per germline. This CDR3 contains 14 residues. V was clipped by 5 bases and J by 10 bases; unmatched bases: 9. CDR3 sequence (DNA): TGTGCCAGCAGCCCGGGACTAGCATCCGACGAGCAGTTCTTC. Translation gives CASSPGLASDEQFF.

The chain links TRBV25-1 to TRBJ2-7; no reliable D call. V shed 4 bases and J shed 2 bases, with 12 bases lying between them. Looked up from germline, CDR1 is MGHDK and CDR2 is SYGVNS. The CDR3 runs to 14 residues. CDR3 sequence (DNA): TGTGCCAGCAGTGTGCCAGTACCAACCTACGAGCAGTACTTC. This gives the protein CASSVPVPTYEQYF.

This clone was detected once. V is TRBV5-1 and J is TRBJ2-1; no clear D. CDR3 length equals 13 residues. The germline CDR1 and CDR2 sequences are SGHRS and YFSETQ. The V end was cut by 0 bases, the J end by 4 bases, with 5 bases between. CDR3 bases: TGCGCCAGCAGCTTGGGGGCGTACAATGAGCAGTTCTTC. The encoded protein is CASSLGAYNEQFF.

The gene calls are TRBV7-9 and TRBJ2-5; TRBD2 agrees at 7 bases. The CDR3 spans 15 residues. Germline CDR1 SEHNR, CDR2 FQNEAQ (reference sequence). V was clipped by 4 bases and J by 1 base; unmatched bases: 6. DNA of the CDR3: TGTGCCAGCAGCTATACTCGGGAGGCCCAAGAGACCCAGTACTTC. Translated, it gives CASSYTREAQETQYF.

The CDR3 sequence: CASSLLNEKLFF. DNA of the CDR3: TGTGCCAGCAGCTTACTTAATGAAAAACTGTTTTTT. The chain joins TRBV7-6 to TRBJ1-4; D is ambiguous. Germline V lookup: CDR1 SGHVS, CDR2 FNYEAQ. Trimming pared 2 bases from V and 4 bases from J, leaving 2 bases between. This CDR3 comprises 12 residues.

This clone was observed a single time. The chain links TRBV5-5 to TRBJ2-7; 8 positions match TRBD1. Germline V gene sequence: CDR1 SGHKS, CDR2 YYEKEE (reference sequence). Trimming took 4 bases from V and 2 from J; bases not matched to a gene: 8. The CDR3 length is 15 residues. CDR3 nucleotide sequence: TGTGCCAGCAGCGACGAGACAGGGGACCCCTACGAGCAGTACTTC. It yields the protein CASSDETGDPYEQYF.

V and J are TRBV9 and TRBJ1-2, with 8 nucleotides matching TRBD1. The germline gives CDR1 SGDLS, CDR2 YYNGEE. Trimming cost V 3 bases and J 4 bases; bases outside gene matches: 5. The CDR3 runs to 14 residues. CDR3 residues: CASSGQGTLYGYTF. The DNA for the CDR3 is TGTGCCAGCAGCGGACAGGGGACCCTCTATGGCTACACCTTC.

This clone was picked up one time. V usage is TRBV9 and J usage is TRBJ2-6; no reliable D call. This CDR3 is 16 amino acids long. The germline CDR1 and CDR2 sequences are SGDLS and YYNGEE. Trimming left V 4 bases short and J 2 bases short, with 13 bases between. This CDR3 reads CASSTPRGAGANVLTF. CDR3 DNA sequence: TGTGCCAGCAGCACCCCACGCGGAGCTGGGGCCAACGTCCTGACTTTC.

This rearrangement joins TRBV27 to TRBJ2-1, with 7 bases matching TRBD2. V was clipped by 5 bases and J by 4 bases; unmatched bases: 5. Germline CDR1 and CDR2: MNHEY and SMNVEV (reference sequence). The CDR3 is 14 amino acids. In nucleotides, the CDR3 is TGTGCCAGCAGTCTAGCGGAAAGTTACAATGAGCAGTTCTTC. It specifies CASSLAESYNEQFF.

With regard to this clone: The sample contains more than one DNA sequence encoding this CDR3. The chain links TRBV13 to TRBJ1-1; D perhaps matches TRBD1 (6 bases). Per the germline V gene, CDR1 is PRHDT and CDR2 is FYEKMQ (reference sequence). V was clipped by 5 bases and J by 5 bases, with 15 bases between them. CDR3 length: 14 amino acids. Written as DNA, the CDR3 is TGTGCCAGCAGCCAGGGGAGGGGCAGGACTGAAGCTTTCTTT. Its translation is CASSQGRGRTEAFF.

Concerning this clone: One end of the junction varies from germline; a read error may be responsible. CDR3 sequence reads: CASSLWLLDRGEYF. Here the CDR3 DNA reads TGTGCCAGCAGTTTATGGCTTTTGGACAGGGGAGAATATTTT. The V and J genes are TRBV28 and TRBJ1-5, with 9 positions matching TRBD1. This CDR3 is built from 14 residues. Germline-derived CDR1 and CDR2 are MDHEN and SYDVKM.

J is TRBJ2-7 and V is TRBV4-3; a possible D gene is TRBD2 (6 bases). This CDR3 is built from 15 residues. The germline CDR1 and CDR2 sequences are LGHNA and YSLEER. V lost 4 bases, J lost 0 bases, and 13 bases lay in between. CDR3 sequence reads: CASSRGTASSYEQYF. CDR3 sequence (DNA): TGCGCCAGCAGCCGAGGGACTGCCAGCTCCTACGAGCAGTACTTC.

About this clone itself: Its ends do not fully match the called genes, so a read error is possible. The chain links TRBV25-1 to TRBJ1-4; D is undetermined. Germline assignment: CDR1 MGHDK and CDR2 SYGVNS. The length of the CDR3 is 14 residues. CDR3 loop: CASSVGRTNEKLFF. Here the CDR3 DNA reads TGTGCCAGTAGTGTGGGGAGAACTAATGAAAAACTGTTTTTT.

The gene calls are TRBV2 and TRBJ2-3; TRBD2 agrees at 8 bases. Germline trimming cut 2 bases from V and 4 bases from J; bases unmatched to any gene: 5. Per the germline V gene, CDR1 is SNHLY and CDR2 is FYNNEI. CDR3 length: 15 residues. The DNA for the CDR3 is TGTGCCAGCAGTGAAAACGGGAGGGGGGCAGATACGCAGTATTTT. It is translated as CASSENGRGADTQYF.

The chain joins TRBV14 to TRBJ2-1; D ambiguous. Trimming stripped 6 bases from V and 7 bases from J, with 7 bases between. The CDR3 totals 11 residues. CDR1 SGHDN and CDR2 FVKESK come from the germline V gene. The DNA of the CDR3 is TGTGCCAGCAGGAGTTCAAATGAGCAGTTCTTC. Protein product: CASRSSNEQFF.

The chain carries TRBV5-6 and TRBJ2-7; 7 bases agree with TRBD2. Trimming cost V 0 bases and J 7 bases; bases outside gene matches: 10. The CDR3 is 15 residues long. The germline V gene has CDR1 SGHDT and CDR2 YYEEEE. The CDR3 reads CASSLVMGGPGEQYF. The CDR3 coding sequence is TGTGCCAGCAGCTTGGTTATGGGAGGGCCGGGGGAGCAGTACTTC.

The CDR3: CASSSTGPETQYF. DNA for the CDR3: TGTGCCAGCAGCTCGACAGGGCCAGAGACCCAGTACTTC. This chain joins TRBV11-2 and TRBJ2-5, with TRBD1 identical over 7 bases. The V gene's germline CDR1 is SGHAT and CDR2 FQNNGV. The CDR3 consists of 13 residues. After removal of 4 bases from V and 4 bases from J, the junction contained 3 bases not matched to a gene.

The J gene is TRBJ2-7, the V gene TRBV19; D perhaps matches TRBD1 (6 bases). Germline-derived CDR1 and CDR2 are LNHDA and SQIVND (reference sequence). V gave up 5 bases and J gave up 3 bases, with 14 bases separating them. The CDR3 has 14 amino acids. The CDR3 DNA reads as TGTGCCAGTAGTCGGCAGGGGAATCTCTACGAGCAGTACTTC. Translated: CASSRQGNLYEQYF.

The chain links TRBV30 to TRBJ1-1; a weak D match, TRBD1 (6 bases). CDR3 length equals 10 residues. CDR1 and CDR2 from the germline V gene are GTSNPN and SVGIG (reference sequence). Trimming removed 8 bases from V and 6 bases from J, with 10 bases in between. In nucleotides, the CDR3 is TGTGCCCCGGGACATTCTGAAGCTTTCTTT. Residues: CAPGHSEAFF. Full variable domain (outside the CDR3, taken from reference TRBV30 and TRBJ1-1): SQTIHQWPATLVQPVGSPLSLECTVEGTSNPNLYWYRQAAGRGLQLLFYSVGIGQISSEVPQNLSASRPQDRQFILSSKKLLLSDSGFYLCAPGHSEAFFGQGTRLTVV.

This rearrangement joins TRBV5-1 to TRBJ2-2; weak D call: TRBD2 (5 bases). The germline V gene has CDR1 SGHRS and CDR2 YFSETQ. The CDR3 sequence is 14 residues long. V lost 4 bases and J lost 4, with 11 bases in between. The CDR3 here is CASSPGLLTGELFF. The CDR3 DNA reads as TGCGCCAGCAGCCCTGGACTGCTCACCGGGGAGCTGTTTTTT.

This chain joins TRBV7-6 and TRBJ2-5; D possibly corresponds to TRBD1 (5 bases). Germline V lookup: CDR1 SGHVS, CDR2 FNYEAQ. CDR3 size: 13 residues. V lost 5 bases, J lost 5 bases, and 12 bases lay in between. CDR3 coding DNA: TGTGCCAGCAGCATCAGGGTAGTTGAGACCCAGTACTTC. This gives the protein CASSIRVVETQYF.

In its sample, this clone was seen a few times. This chain links TRBV29-1 with TRBJ1-1; no definite D call. This CDR3 has 13 residues. Looked up from germline, CDR1 is SQVTM and CDR2 is ANQGSEA. V shed 5 bases and J shed 5 bases, with 15 bases lying between them. The CDR3 nucleotides are TGCAGCGTTCTCCTGGGTGAGAGGACTGAAGCTTTCTTT. As protein: CSVLLGERTEAFF.

The rearrangement joins TRBV18 to TRBJ2-2, with a weak D call TRBD1 (6 bases). This CDR3 is 15 amino acids long. V lost 0 bases and J lost 1, with 6 bases in between. CDR1 is KGHSH, CDR2 LQKENI, per germline. The CDR3 nucleotides read TGTGCCAGCTCACCACCGACAGGGAACACCGGGGAGCTGTTTTTT. Its translation: CASSPPTGNTGELFF.

The V call is TRBV4-3, the J call TRBJ2-1, with TRBD2 matching over 9 bases. This CDR3 comprises 15 residues. Germline CDR1 LGHNA, CDR2 YSLEER. Trimming took 1 base from V and 5 from J; bases not matched to a gene: 3. The CDR3 is CASSQGIAGDNEQFF. CDR3 sequence (DNA): TGCGCCAGCAGCCAAGGAATAGCGGGGGACAATGAGCAGTTCTTC.

The chain links TRBV7-8 to TRBJ2-1; 7 bases are a match to TRBD1. Germline lookup yields CDR1 SGHVS and CDR2 FQNEAQ. This CDR3 has 17 residues. J gave up 0 bases and V 2 bases, and 7 bases lay outside the gene matches. The CDR3 DNA sequence: TGTGCCAGCAGCTTATTGAGGGGGCCCAGCTCCTACAATGAGCAGTTCTTC. Protein sequence: CASSLLRGPSSYNEQFF.

V is TRBV19 and J is TRBJ1-2; the D gene is possibly TRBD1 (6 bases). V gave up 7 bases and J gave up 5 bases, with 17 bases separating them. The CDR3 has 14 residues. Germline loops: CDR1 LNHDA, CDR2 SQIVND (reference sequence). This CDR3 is CASTKSQGPYGYTF. The DNA of the CDR3 is TGTGCCAGTACTAAGTCTCAGGGGCCTTATGGCTACACCTTC.

The chain combines TRBV5-5 with TRBJ2-3, with TRBD1 matching 10 bases. The J segment lost 5 bases and the V segment lost 3 bases, leaving 6 bases of the junction unmatched. CDR3 size: 15 residues. Germline CDR1 SGHKS, CDR2 YYEKEE (reference sequence). CDR3: CASSSRQGAVDTQYF. The CDR3 DNA reads TGTGCCAGCAGCTCAAGACAGGGGGCGGTAGATACGCAGTATTTT. The complete variable domain, with remaining parts taken from reference TRBV5-5 and TRBJ2-3, reads DAGVTQSPTHLIKTRGQQVTLRCSPISGHKSVSWYQQVLGQGPQFIFQYYEKEERGRGNFPDRFSARQFPNYSSELNVNALLLGDSALYLCASSSRQGAVDTQYFGPGTRLTVL.